The T cell receptor beta chain described here comes from a study of shared clonotypes between healthy human individuals. The length of the CDR3 is 16 residues. Germline V gives CDR1 MDHEN, CDR2 SYDVKM. The V and J ends lost 2 bases and 6 bases, in that order; junction bases with no gene match: 11. TCRdb's table, derived via immunoSEQ multiplex PCR, lists solely in-frame clones and lacks some. The sample shows about 680,000 clones, about 92% of them seen only once. The naive CD8 population came from CD45RO-negative cells selected for CCR7, without terminally differentiated effector memory CD45RA+ cells.

The sequencing sample was made of naive CD8+ T cells sorted from blood. The chain carries TRBV28 and TRBJ1-2; 8 bases match TRBD1. The sequence was collected from a man aged 30 to 45 in good health. CDR3 loop: CASSLIQGAGYDGYTF. Here the CDR3 DNA reads TGTGCCAGCAGTTTAATTCAGGGGGCGGGGTATGATGGCTACACCTTC.